The entry that follows covers one TCR beta chain sequence. The germline V gene encodes CDR1 LNHDA and CDR2 SQIVND (reference sequence). There are 13 residues in the CDR3. This specimen comes from a study of monozygotic twins with inflammatory bowel disease. Every sample had its cDNA made across eight separate reactions. UMIs with a 6-nucleotide sample barcode were added by template switching. With the 5' RACE reads reprocessed, TCRdb shows one record per CDR3 protein and no DNA. Seen in this sample are about 140,000 distinct CDR3 sequences; the ten most common clones hold around 1.2%. The rearrangement joins TRBV19 to TRBJ1-5; lacking DNA, the TRBD1 call made by TCRdb goes unchecked. Sample: blood. This TCR was recovered from a human donor with ulcerative colitis or Crohn's disease, or a healthy co-twin of an affected twin (not recorded which). The CDR3 loop reads CASNEQGDQPQHF.